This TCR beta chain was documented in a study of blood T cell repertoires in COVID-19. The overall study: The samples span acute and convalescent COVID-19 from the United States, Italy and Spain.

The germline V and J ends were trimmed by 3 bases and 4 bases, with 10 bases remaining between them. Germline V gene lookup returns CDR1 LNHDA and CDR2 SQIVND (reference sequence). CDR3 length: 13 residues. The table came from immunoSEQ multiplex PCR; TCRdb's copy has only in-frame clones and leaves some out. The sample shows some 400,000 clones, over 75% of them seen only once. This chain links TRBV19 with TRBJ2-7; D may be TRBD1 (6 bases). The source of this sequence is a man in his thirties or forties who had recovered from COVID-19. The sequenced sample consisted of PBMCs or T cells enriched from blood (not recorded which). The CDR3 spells CASSIDRNYEQYF. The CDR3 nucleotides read TGTGCCAGTAGTATTGACAGGAATTACGAGCAGTACTTC.